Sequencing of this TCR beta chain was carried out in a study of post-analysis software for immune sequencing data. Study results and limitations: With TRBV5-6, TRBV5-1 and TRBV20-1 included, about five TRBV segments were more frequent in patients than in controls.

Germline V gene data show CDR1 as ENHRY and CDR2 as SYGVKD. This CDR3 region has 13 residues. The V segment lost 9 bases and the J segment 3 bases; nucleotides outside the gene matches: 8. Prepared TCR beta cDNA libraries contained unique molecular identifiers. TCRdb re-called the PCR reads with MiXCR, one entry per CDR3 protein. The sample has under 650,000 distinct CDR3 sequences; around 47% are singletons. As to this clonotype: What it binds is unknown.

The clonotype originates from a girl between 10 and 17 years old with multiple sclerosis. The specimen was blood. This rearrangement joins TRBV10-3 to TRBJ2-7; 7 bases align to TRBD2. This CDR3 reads CAIGWGGGYEQYF. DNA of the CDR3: TGTGCCATTGGCTGGGGGGGGGGCTACGAGCAGTACTTC.